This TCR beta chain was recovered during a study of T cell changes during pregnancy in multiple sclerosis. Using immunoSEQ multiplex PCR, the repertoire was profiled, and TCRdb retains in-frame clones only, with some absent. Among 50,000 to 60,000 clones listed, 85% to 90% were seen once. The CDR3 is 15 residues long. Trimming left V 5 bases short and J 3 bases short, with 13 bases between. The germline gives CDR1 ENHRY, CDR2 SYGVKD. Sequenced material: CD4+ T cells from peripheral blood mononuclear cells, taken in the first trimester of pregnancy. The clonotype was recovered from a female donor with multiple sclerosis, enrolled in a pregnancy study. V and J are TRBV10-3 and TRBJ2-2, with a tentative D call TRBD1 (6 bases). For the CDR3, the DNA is TGTGCCATCAGTAAGGACAGCGGAGACACCGGGGAGCTGTTTTTT. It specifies CAISKDSGDTGELFF.